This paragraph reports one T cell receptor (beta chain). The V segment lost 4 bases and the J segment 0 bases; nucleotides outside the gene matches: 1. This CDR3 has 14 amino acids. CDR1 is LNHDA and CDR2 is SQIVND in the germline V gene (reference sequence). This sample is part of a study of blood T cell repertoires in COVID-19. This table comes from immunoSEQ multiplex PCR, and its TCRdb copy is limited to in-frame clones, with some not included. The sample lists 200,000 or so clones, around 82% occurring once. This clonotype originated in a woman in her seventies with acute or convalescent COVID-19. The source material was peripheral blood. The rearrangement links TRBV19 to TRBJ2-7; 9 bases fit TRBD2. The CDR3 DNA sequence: TGTGCCAGTAGTAGGACTAGCGCCTCCTACGAGCAGTACTTC. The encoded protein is CASSRTSASYEQYF.